The clone carrying this T cell receptor (beta chain) was counted at least ten times. Its antigen remains unknown. This entry comes from a study of T cells in Graves' hyperthyroidism and ophthalmopathy. About the research overall: Any treatment followed the collection of peripheral blood at initial diagnosis.

Regarding the study as a whole: Most clonotypes that expanded in the thyroid above 0.001 also showed up in blood.

Absent ophthalmopathy progression within 18 months defined stable Graves' hyperthyroidism. Hyperthyroidism was newly diagnosed in patients aged 18 to 65 (duration under 2 months). V was trimmed by 1 base and J by 5 bases, leaving 14 bases between them. Germline CDR1 GTSNPN, CDR2 SVGIG (reference sequence). The CDR3 consists of 15 residues. Amplified TCR beta CDR3 regions derived from RNA transcripts. TCR CDR3 regions were first amplified by RT-PCR with HTBI primers. MiXCR, run by TCRdb on the multiplex PCR reads, gives a single entry per CDR3 protein. The sample lists 340,000 or so distinct CDR3 sequences, 21% occurring once.

This receptor was obtained from a woman between 50 and 59 years old with Graves' hyperthyroidism. The V and J genes are TRBV30 and TRBJ1-4, with a tentative D call TRBD1 (6 bases). Sequencing was carried out using blood. CDR3 coding DNA: TGTGCCTGGAGTGGCCTTGGACAGAGGAATGAAAAACTGTTTTTT. The encoded protein is CAWSGLGQRNEKLFF.